The 3 T cell receptor beta chains given below trace back to one sample, sequenced in a study of blood T cells in healthy people across ages. A second PCR, run for about 7 to 11 cycles, used a sample-barcoded 5' primer plus a J-beta primer mix. TCRdb analysed the 5' RACE reads with MiXCR anew, one entry per CDR3 protein. This table holds about 670,000 distinct CDR3 sequences, over 40% found once. The specimen was blood. The receptors here all came from an elderly man in good health.

J is TRBJ2-5 and V is TRBV20-1; D possibly corresponds to TRBD2 (6 bases). This CDR3 spans 17 amino acids. In germline, CDR1 is DFQATT, CDR2 SNEGSKA (reference sequence). Trimming removed 2 bases at V and 2 bases at J, with 21 bases between. The CDR3, as DNA: TGCAGTGCTAGATTGAGGGCGGCGGGACGGTCACAAGAGACCCAGTACTTC. This sequence encodes CSARLRAAGRSQETQYF.

The genes are TRBV6-5 and TRBJ2-3; 10 bases match TRBD2. After removal of 6 bases from V and 5 bases from J, the junction contained 11 bases not matched to a gene. Germline V lookup: CDR1 MNHEY, CDR2 SVGAGI. The CDR3 is 16 residues long. DNA of the CDR3: TGTGCCAGCAGGCCCCATGAGCGGGGGGGTGGAGATACGCAGTATTTT. Its protein is CASRPHERGGGDTQYF.

This chain uses TRBV7-9 with TRBJ2-7; 8 bases are shared with TRBD2. The CDR3 is 14 amino acids. The ends lost 3 bases at V and 6 bases at J; junction bases unmatched: 7. Germline CDR1 and CDR2: SEHNR and FQNEAQ (reference sequence). The CDR3 region has the DNA TGTGCCAGCAGCTTGCGGGGGGCAGTTAGCGAGCAGTACTTC. Translation gives CASSLRGAVSEQYF.